This T cell receptor (beta chain) was sequenced for a study of T cells after yellow fever vaccination. Study-wide points: Weaker, the secondary response had a peak occurring faster, on day 5 versus 15.

Concerning this clonotype itself: Antigen specificity is unknown.

TCRdb re-called the 5' RACE reads through MiXCR, storing one row per CDR3 protein. The profile shows around 610,000 distinct CDR3 sequences, approximately 15% of them singletons. V gave up 4 bases and J gave up 7 bases, with 18 bases separating them. CDR3 size: 14 residues. Per the germline V gene, CDR1 is SGHRS and CDR2 is YFSETQ. Here the sequenced sample was PBMCs, taken on the day of the yellow fever booster vaccination. The clonotype comes from a man aged 25-45 years who received the YFV17D yellow fever vaccine. The rearrangement links TRBV5-1 to TRBJ2-7; tentatively, D is TRBD2 (6 bases). CDR3: CASSGASATGEQYF. The CDR3 coding sequence is TGCGCCAGCAGCGGGGCTAGCGCAACAGGTGAGCAGTACTTC.